Listed below are T cell receptor beta chains from one sample, sequenced in a study of neurological immune-mediated disorders. TCRdb itself ran the 5' RACE reads through MiXCR, one entry per CDR3 protein. The profile covers some 60,000 distinct CDR3 sequences, with around 10% appearing a single time and approximately 12% taken by the ten largest. The sample was PBMCs. These receptors all stem from a man younger than 45 in good health. Each CDR3 is given with its conserved first and last residue.

j_gene: TRBJ2-7
v_gene: TRBV2
CDR3aa: CASSRDSYYEQYF

j_gene: TRBJ2-3
v_gene: TRBV28
CDR3aa: CASSFPLAGTDTQYF

j_gene: TRBJ2-2
v_gene: TRBV20-1
CDR3aa: CSAPTGVTGELFF

j_gene: TRBJ2-7
v_gene: TRBV5-1
CDR3aa: CASSEDRVVNEQYF

j_gene: TRBJ2-7
v_gene: TRBV6-1
CDR3aa: CASSVRTYEQYF

j_gene: TRBJ2-3
v_gene: TRBV20-1
CDR3aa: CSARWRGEHTDTQYF

j_gene: TRBJ2-7
v_gene: TRBV15
CDR3aa: CATSRQTGSYEQYF

j_gene: TRBJ2-7
v_gene: TRBV20-1
CDR3aa: CSARPSGRVKEQYF

j_gene: TRBJ2-7
v_gene: TRBV9
CDR3aa: CASSVGSGFSYEQYF

j_gene: TRBJ2-1
v_gene: TRBV11-2
CDR3aa: CASISGLAVTYNEQFF

j_gene: TRBJ1-2
v_gene: TRBV10-3
CDR3aa: CAISESEYRDPTF

j_gene: TRBJ2-7
v_gene: TRBV5-1
CDR3aa: CASSLEQGIREQYF

j_gene: TRBJ2-7
v_gene: TRBV7-8
CDR3aa: CASSRLADGSYEQYF

j_gene: TRBJ2-5
v_gene: TRBV20-1
CDR3aa: CSALEGQRSQYF

j_gene: TRBJ2-7
v_gene: TRBV20-1
CDR3aa: CSAPTQGLAASYEQYF

j_gene: TRBJ2-1
v_gene: TRBV20-1
CDR3aa: CSAQGMREGNNEQFF

j_gene: TRBJ2-5
v_gene: TRBV11-2
CDR3aa: CASNLDPRGQGFEETQYF

j_gene: TRBJ2-5
v_gene: TRBV28
CDR3aa: CASSTTGAGPNYF

j_gene: TRBJ2-1
v_gene: TRBV29-1
CDR3aa: CSVGSGYNEQFF

j_gene: TRBJ2-7
v_gene: TRBV5-1
CDR3aa: CASMLELTSYEQYF

j_gene: TRBJ1-5
v_gene: TRBV12-3/TRBV12-4
CDR3aa: CASSLGDSSNQPQHF

j_gene: TRBJ2-1
v_gene: TRBV20-1
CDR3aa: CSARDILAGGRGMTYNEQFF

j_gene: TRBJ2-7
v_gene: TRBV20-1
CDR3aa: CSALSPGTYEQYF

j_gene: TRBJ2-3
v_gene: TRBV5-1
CDR3aa: CASSFGTSGSTDTQYF

j_gene: TRBJ2-2
v_gene: TRBV10-3
CDR3aa: CAIGDSLNTGELFF

j_gene: TRBJ2-1
v_gene: TRBV29-1
CDR3aa: CSGVKTGGHDNEQFF

j_gene: TRBJ1-2
v_gene: TRBV12-3/TRBV12-4
CDR3aa: CASSLGLSNYGYTF

j_gene: TRBJ2-3
v_gene: TRBV20-1
CDR3aa: CSASNLAEASTDTQYF

j_gene: TRBJ2-1
v_gene: TRBV9
CDR3aa: CASSLNLRSHEQFF

j_gene: TRBJ2-1
v_gene: TRBV5-1
CDR3aa: CASSSTPGTGFEQFF

j_gene: TRBJ2-1
v_gene: TRBV5-1
CDR3aa: CASSLDSGTLYEQFF

j_gene: TRBJ2-1
v_gene: TRBV10-3
CDR3aa: CAIGQGPSSSYNEQFF